Each of the 13 T cell receptor beta chains below was sequenced from the same sample in a study of cytomegalovirus exposure and HLA in healthy donors. Amplification used 60 Vbeta primers and 13 Jbeta primers. Repertoires were generated with immunoSEQ multiplex PCR, while TCRdb's copy carries only in-frame clones and drops some. The sample contains about 110,000 clones, around four fifths of which appear only once. Sequencing used PBMCs. These receptors originate from a woman aged 45-65 years in good health and CMV-seropositive.

Notes on this clone: A junction end diverges from the germline sequence, so it may reflect a read error. The chain recombines TRBV7-9 with TRBJ1-1; a weak D match, TRBD1 (5 bases). In germline, CDR1 is SEHNR, CDR2 FQNEAQ (reference sequence). This CDR3 has 15 amino acids. The chain's CDR3 is CSSSLRRGGDTEAFF. The CDR3 DNA reads TGTTCCAGCAGCTTAAGGAGGGGAGGGGACACTGAAGCTTTCTTT.

This CDR3 is CASSDLPGHKQETQYF. Here the CDR3 DNA reads TGTGCCAGTAGTGACCTCCCGGGACACAAACAAGAGACCCAGTACTTC. The gene calls are TRBV19 and TRBJ2-5; tentatively, D is TRBD1 (6 bases). Trimming took off 5 bases at V and 2 bases at J, with 18 bases between the two ends. The CDR3 loop spans 16 amino acids. CDR1 and CDR2 from the germline V gene are LNHDA and SQIVND (reference sequence).

This clone was observed once. The gene calls are TRBV19 and TRBJ2-2; 9 nucleotides align to TRBD1. The length of the CDR3 is 15 residues. The V gene end was trimmed by 6 bases and the J gene end by 7 bases; junction bases not matched to a gene: 9. Per germline, CDR1 LNHDA and CDR2 SQIVND (reference sequence). The CDR3 DNA follows: TGTGCCAGTAGCCAGGGACAGGGTGCGGTCGGGGAGCTGTTTTTT. Its translation is CASSQGQGAVGELFF.

The chain links TRBV7-9 to TRBJ2-1; a possible D gene is TRBD1 (5 bases). In germline, CDR1 is SEHNR, CDR2 FQNEAQ (reference sequence). The CDR3 length is 14 residues. V was clipped by 4 bases and J by 0 bases, with 7 bases between them. CDR3 in amino acids: CASSSDISYNEQFF. The CDR3 DNA sequence: TGTGCCAGCAGCTCGGACATCTCCTACAATGAGCAGTTCTTC.

DNA for the CDR3: TGTGCCAGCAGCGTAAGGGGAGGAAACACCATATATTTT. Its translation: CASSVRGGNTIYF. V and J are TRBV9 and TRBJ1-3; maybe TRBD1 (5 bases). The germline V gene encodes CDR1 SGDLS and CDR2 YYNGEE. The CDR3 runs to 13 residues. The ends were cut back, 1 base at V and 4 bases at J, with 6 bases in the middle.

This rearrangement joins TRBV10-3 to TRBJ1-1; 7 nucleotides match TRBD1. Trimming at V came to 4 bases and at J to 5 bases, leaving 1 base not matched to a gene. CDR3 length: 12 amino acids. CDR1 is ENHRY and CDR2 is SYGVKD in the germline V gene. The CDR3 nucleotides read TGTGCCATCAGTGCAGGGGGGACTGAAGCTTTCTTT. Translating it yields CAISAGGTEAFF.

V is TRBV6-5 and J is TRBJ1-5, with 7 bases identical to TRBD1. With V trimmed by 6 bases and J by 10 bases, 9 bases remained unmatched. The CDR3 has 13 residues. Germline V CDR1 and CDR2: MNHEY, SVGAGI. The CDR3 sequence is CASSIDREKPQHF. In DNA form, the CDR3 reads TGTGCCAGCAGCATCGACAGGGAGAAACCCCAGCATTTT.

The chain employs TRBV29-1 and TRBJ2-5; D gene uncertain. The germline gives CDR1 SQVTM, CDR2 ANQGSEA. V gave up 4 bases and J gave up 4 bases, with 13 bases separating them. CDR3 length: 13 amino acids. DNA of the CDR3: TGCAGCGTTGCAGTTTCCCCCGCAGAGACCCAGTACTTC. It specifies CSVAVSPAETQYF.

The chain uses TRBV6-1 and TRBJ1-5; 8 bases align to TRBD1. CDR1 MNHNS and CDR2 SASEGT come from the germline V gene. CDR3 length: 14 amino acids. The junction had 8 bases not matched to a gene; V was cut back by 7 bases and J by 6 bases. The CDR3 DNA sequence: TGTGCCAGCAACCAGGACAGGGTCGGTCAGCCCCAGCATTTT. Its protein is CASNQDRVGQPQHF.

This clone was observed once. V gene TRBV4-3 combines with J gene TRBJ1-3; D unclear. This CDR3 spans 17 amino acids. V lost 1 base, J lost 0 bases, and 13 bases lay in between. Germline lookup yields CDR1 LGHNA and CDR2 YSLEER. CDR3 in DNA: TGCGCCAGCAGCCAAGTCCGTGGGCAGAGCTCTGGAAACACCATATATTTT. The encoded protein is CASSQVRGQSSGNTIYF.

This clone showed up just a few times. Other DNA sequences in this sample translate to the same CDR3. The chain is built from TRBV5-1 and TRBJ2-1, with unresolved D. Germline V CDR1 and CDR2: SGHRS, YFSETQ. The CDR3 length is 11 residues. With 0 bases removed from V and 9 bases from J, the gap between germline ends came to 4 bases. CDR3 bases: TGCGCCAGCAGCTTGGCGGGTGAGCAGTTCTTC. Protein sequence: CASSLAGEQFF.

The chain employs TRBV10-3 and TRBJ2-3, with 7 bases lining up with TRBD2. V lost 10 bases, J lost 2 bases, and 3 bases stayed unmatched. From germline, CDR1 is ENHRY and CDR2 SYGVKD. CDR3 size: 12 residues. The CDR3 sequence is CATGTNTDTQYF. The CDR3 coding sequence is TGTGCCACCGGGACTAACACAGATACGCAGTATTTT.

The V and J genes are TRBV19 and TRBJ1-2; 9 nucleotides match TRBD1. V dropped 5 bases and J dropped 8; count of bases not matched to a gene: 6. This CDR3 is 13 amino acids long. Per the germline V gene, CDR1 is LNHDA and CDR2 is SQIVND (reference sequence). This CDR3 is CASSSDRGGGYTF. CDR3 nucleotide sequence: TGTGCCAGTAGTTCGGACAGGGGAGGCGGCTACACCTTC.